This T cell receptor (beta chain) was recovered during a study of blood T cell repertoires in COVID-19. Study information: From T cells, B-cell-depleted T cells, or PBMCs came the material, which was cDNA or gDNA.

Residents of 20 to 25 US areas, aged roughly 18 to 89 years, made up the participants. The V end lost 4 bases, the J end lost 1 base, and 14 bases lay between the germline ends. Germline lookup yields CDR1 SGHRS and CDR2 YFSETQ. The CDR3 runs 15 residues. Source study methods: Using reference gene primer amplification, nucleated cell counts were estimated. TCRdb's copy holds only in-frame clones and misses some; the assay was immunoSEQ multiplex PCR. That table gives V, J and clone size, and the DNA gave D and trimming. The sample has about 160,000 clones, over 70% seen once. V gene TRBV5-1 combines with J gene TRBJ1-1; TRBD1 might be the D (5 bases). Sequencing was carried out using PBMCs or T cells enriched from blood (not recorded which). The source is a woman aged 40 to 50 with acute COVID-19. CDR3 sequence reads: CASSPRVGGNTEAFF. The CDR3 nucleotides are TGCGCCAGCAGCCCGAGGGTCGGGGGGAACACTGAAGCTTTCTTT.